Shown below are 8 T cell receptor beta chains from a single sample sequenced in a study of metastatic and nonmetastatic thyroid tumors (dated by TCRdb to the early 2020s). No patient had received any treatment before thyroid surgery. The library came from PCR. Sequenced using an Illumina HiSeq 4000. The public reads were reprocessed in TCRdb via fastp at Q25 and MiXCR, keeping in-frame beta chains. A total of 64,000 or so clones appear in this sample, roughly 17% of them only once. Together, the top ten hold almost 9.5% of the sample. The sample taken for sequencing was blood. The receptors originated from a male donor with papillary thyroid cancer or a benign thyroid nodule (not recorded which). Some clones in this sample may be carry-over from other donors' samples.

At least ten counts were recorded for this clone. V usage is TRBV27 and J usage is TRBJ2-1; 9 bases match TRBD2. V gave up 5 bases and J gave up 1 base; unmatched junction bases: 9. CDR1 is MNHEY, CDR2 SMNVEV, per germline (reference sequence). The CDR3 contains 17 residues. The CDR3 sequence: CASSHPPSGVSYNEQFF. As DNA, the CDR3 is TGTGCCAGCAGTCACCCCCCTAGCGGGGTTTCCTACAATGAGCAGTTCTTC.

This clone was picked up many times. This sequence joins TRBV18 and TRBJ1-2; a possible D gene is TRBD1 (6 bases). Germline V CDR1 and CDR2: KGHSH, LQKENI. Trimming shortened V by 6 bases and J by 4 bases, and 12 bases separated the two germline ends. The CDR3 length is 13 residues. The CDR3 is CASSPDSLYGYTF. The CDR3 nucleotides read TGTGCCAGCTCTCCGGACAGCCTCTATGGCTACACCTTC.

This clone was recorded many times. V is TRBV28 and J is TRBJ1-1, with D uncertain. V was clipped by 3 bases and J by 3 bases, with 8 bases between them. CDR1 MDHEN and CDR2 SYDVKM come from the germline V gene. The CDR3 totals 13 residues. The CDR3 sequence is CASSLGTYTEAFF. The CDR3 bases are TGTGCCAGCAGTTTGGGCACCTACACTGAAGCTTTCTTT.

A word on this clone: A much larger clone differs by one base, so this may be a read error. The chain employs TRBV9 and TRBJ2-2, with 8 bases lining up with TRBD2. CDR1 is SGDLS and CDR2 is YYNGEE in the germline V gene. The length of the CDR3 is 18 residues. Trimming at V came to 0 bases and at J to 9 bases, leaving 16 bases not matched to a gene. The CDR3 coding sequence is TGTGCCAGCAGCGTAGCCCCCAGAGGAAGCGGGAGCGTCTGGGAGCTGTTTTTT. Protein sequence: CASSVAPRGSGSVWELFF. The whole variable domain, filled in from reference TRBV9 and TRBJ2-2, reads DSGVTQTPKHLITATGQRVTLRCSPRSGDLSVYWYQQSLDQGLQFLIQYYNGEERAKGNILERFSAQQFPDLHSELNLSSLELGDSALYFCASSVAPRGSGSVWELFFGEGSRLTVL.

On this clone: Its ends do not fully match the called genes, so a read error is possible. The chain recombines TRBV6-1 with TRBJ1-4; D gene ambiguous. CDR3 size: 14 residues. Germline CDR1 reads MNHNS; CDR2 reads SASEGT. Here the CDR3 DNA reads TGTGCCAGCAGTGAATATCGTGTGGGAGAAAAACTGTCTTTT. Translation: CASSEYRVGEKLSF.

This clone was picked up many times. The J gene is TRBJ2-7, the V gene TRBV7-9, with 14 bases fitting TRBD2. Germline assignment: CDR1 SEHNR and CDR2 FQNEAQ (reference sequence). J lost 4 bases, V lost 1 base, and 0 bases had no gene match. The CDR3 is made up of 15 amino acids. CDR3 sequence (DNA): TGTGCCAGCAGCTTAGGGACTAGCGGGAGGTACGAGCAGTACGTC. Protein product: CASSLGTSGRYEQYV.

This sequence joins TRBV12-3 or TRBV12-4 and TRBJ2-3, with TRBD2 matching over 8 bases. Trimming removed 10 bases from V and 2 bases from J; junction bases left unmatched: 11. The CDR3 has 15 amino acids. The CDR3 DNA reads TGTGCCATCACCTACTGGACTAGCATCACAGATACGCAGTATTTT. Amino acids: CAITYWTSITDTQYF.

The table lists this clone with many counts. The chain links TRBV12-3 or TRBV12-4 to TRBJ1-3, with 8 bases that match TRBD1. V was pared by 6 bases and J by 4 bases, with 11 bases of the junction left unmatched. CDR3 size: 16 residues. DNA for the CDR3: TGTGCCAGCAGCTTCAGGGGGCAGGTCTCCGGAAACACCATATATTTT. Protein product: CASSFRGQVSGNTIYF.